This TCR beta chain was captured in a study of identical twins (dated by TCRdb to about 2016). General notes on the study: To test whether fetal clonotypes persist, this study deep-sequenced TCR alpha and beta repertoires from monozygotic twins, from unrelated adults of various ages, and from cord blood. To rule out contamination, replicate twin experiments were performed at different times with different library preparation protocols. Points the paper makes about the study in general: Abundant cord blood beta clonotypes had fewer insertions, young adult naive repertoires showed a similar but weaker trend, and memory repertoires showed no such trend. A weaker excess of twin sharing was found in beta out-of-frame sequences because the signal-to-noise ratio was lowered by fewer shared sequences. Zero-insertion analyses could be partly confounded by invariant T cells such as MAIT and iNKT, though diverse VJ usage argued against such confounding for most clonotypes. Compared with coincidental sharing between unrelated individuals, out-of-frame TCR alpha sequences shared between twins had an excess of sequences with low generation probability. Because the same donors could not be followed over many years, the conclusions relied on cross-sectional statistical analysis. Out-of-frame TCR alpha sharing in monozygotic twins was systematically underestimated by recombination models, whereas sharing between unrelated individuals was in agreement with the recombination models.

This clonotype was detected many times. It has no known antigen specificity. Nothing much larger sits one base from this clone, and base qualities are not available. All donors were healthy Caucasians. The twin cohort comprised three pairs of female monozygotic twins, all aged about 18 to 29 years. Positive isolation kits from Invitrogen were used to isolate the CD4+ and CD8+ T cell populations. Library creation used 5' RACE. This sample was sequenced with an Illumina HiSeq 2000. A universal primer binding site was introduced by template switching, and a unique molecular identifier was present in the final cDNA, enabling accurate counting of TCR cDNA molecules. Specific primers in the conserved constant-segment region were used to synthesize first-strand cDNA for the TCR alpha and beta chains. To control for contamination, each cDNA library was double barcoded with a SMART-Mk sample barcode plus Illumina barcodes. TruSeq adapter sequences and Illumina sample barcodes were added in two successive PCR steps. The Illumina HiSeq platform was used with custom primers to sequence TCR alpha and beta cDNA libraries. Under the source paper's analysis protocol: Raw reads were processed with MiGEC to extract unique molecular identifiers, and MiXCR was used to determine CDR3 positions. Recombination models were inferred per individual with the repgenHMM and IGoR tools using an EM algorithm. The tcR package in R was used for shared clonotype analysis, with sharing normalized by the product of cloneset sizes. Out-of-frame nonproductive sequences were analyzed to study raw recombination free of thymic and clonal selection effects. The public reads were reanalyzed by TCRdb: fastp trimming at Q25, MiXCR alignment, in-frame beta chains only. All rows with the same CDR3 protein become a single entry with the most common DNA and genes. The V and J calls and clone size are TCRdb's, not the authors'. For this sample there are roughly 260,000 distinct CDR3 sequences; approximately 7.9% appear just once. The biggest ten clones account for approximately 5.4% of the sample.

The germline V gene encodes CDR1 MGHRA and CDR2 YSYEKL. The junction shows trimming of 0 bases on V and 5 bases on J, plus 7 bases between the germline ends. Taken from cysteine to phenylalanine, the CDR3 has 13 residues. CDR3 DNA only is kept here, 39 bases in frame from base 1. A further study also used this sample, focusing on yellow fever vaccine responses in identical twins. As described in the second report: According to the authors, the vaccine-induced T cell response in identical twins seemed to be partly convergent and partly specific to each individual. In the study, vaccine-responding T cell clones were precisely tracked in identical twins.

This chain is built from TRBV4-1 and TRBJ1-1; no D gene call is confident. The TCR sequence derives from a woman younger than 35 in good health. What was sequenced was CD8+ T cells sorted from blood. The CDR3: CASSQDRGTEAFF. The nucleotides read TGCGCCAGCAGCCAAGATAGAGGGACTGAAGCTTTCTTT.